The 18 T cell receptor beta chains below come from one sample, sequenced in a study of blood T cell repertoires in COVID-19. Measured with immunoSEQ multiplex PCR; TCRdb has only the in-frame clones, and not every one. Here the sample spans some 150,000 clones, roughly 88% being singletons. Sequencing input: peripheral blood. Receptor source: a woman aged 55 to 70 with COVID-19, enrolled during active disease.

The chain joins TRBV6-5 to TRBJ2-7; the match to TRBD2 covers 9 bases. Germline trimming cut 9 bases from V and 2 bases from J; bases unmatched to any gene: 5. The CDR3 is 13 residues long. CDR1 and CDR2 (germline): MNHEY, SVGAGI. CDR3 sequence reads: CASRLAAPYEQYF. For the CDR3, the DNA is TGTGCCAGTAGACTAGCGGCCCCCTACGAGCAGTACTTC.

This clone showed up just a few times. The chain links TRBV2 to TRBJ2-7; 7 bases line up with TRBD2. In germline, CDR1 is SNHLY, CDR2 FYNNEI. The CDR3 consists of 13 residues. The V segment lost 8 bases and the J segment 0 bases; nucleotides outside the gene matches: 4. CDR3 nucleotides: TGTGCCAGCCGGGCTAGCGGCTCCTACGAGCAGTACTTC. It translates to CASRASGSYEQYF.

This chain links TRBV19 with TRBJ1-2; 10 bases map to TRBD1. Germline assignment: CDR1 LNHDA and CDR2 SQIVND (reference sequence). The CDR3 runs 14 residues. With 2 bases clipped from V and 6 bases from J, the junction kept 3 bases outside the gene matches. CDR3 amino acids: CASSIRDRGHGYTF. The DNA for the CDR3 is TGTGCCAGTAGTATACGAGACAGGGGGCATGGCTACACCTTC.

The sample holds a few counts of this clone. V usage is TRBV6-6 and J usage is TRBJ1-6, with unresolved D. The CDR3 totals 15 residues. Trimming removed 6 bases at V and 10 bases at J, with 19 bases between. Per the germline V gene, CDR1 is MNHNY and CDR2 is SVGAGI (reference sequence). This CDR3 is CASSHNGRSGSPLHF. The CDR3 DNA follows: TGTGCCAGCAGCCATAACGGAAGATCAGGATCACCCCTCCACTTT.

This sequence joins TRBV9 and TRBJ1-1, with a weak D call TRBD1 (6 bases). CDR1 and CDR2 (germline): SGDLS, YYNGEE. The CDR3 consists of 14 residues. V was shortened by 5 bases and J by 1 base, with 12 bases between the two germline ends. The CDR3 here is CASSKTTGNTEAFF. The CDR3 DNA sequence: TGTGCCAGCAGTAAGACGACAGGGAACACTGAAGCTTTCTTT.

V usage is TRBV6-5 and J usage is TRBJ1-2; maybe TRBD1 (5 bases). The CDR3 extends over 15 amino acids. Looked up from germline, CDR1 is MNHEY and CDR2 is SVGAGI. V was pared by 6 bases and J by 0 bases, with 14 bases between. CDR3 loop: CASRQTVPANYGYTF. Here the CDR3 DNA reads TGTGCCAGCAGACAGACAGTACCAGCTAACTATGGCTACACCTTC.

The V gene is TRBV18, the J gene TRBJ2-2; 9 bases map to TRBD1. The CDR3 is 16 residues long. The germline V gene has CDR1 KGHSH and CDR2 LQKENI. The junction had 4 bases not matched to a gene; V was cut back by 3 bases and J by 2 bases. CDR3 sequence (DNA): TGTGCCAGCTCACCCCCAACAGGGGGCAACACCGGGGAGCTGTTTTTT. Translation: CASSPPTGGNTGELFF. The full variable domain, completed using reference TRBV18 and TRBJ2-2, is NAGVMQNPRHLVRRRGQEARLRCSPMKGHSHVYWYRQLPEEGLKFMVYLQKENIIDESGMPKERFSAEFPKEGPSILRIQQVVRGDSAAYFCASSPPTGGNTGELFFGEGSRLTVL.

The chain uses TRBV27 and TRBJ1-2, with D perhaps TRBD1 (5 bases). CDR3 length: 15 residues. V lost 3 bases and J lost 6, with 17 bases in between. Germline assignment: CDR1 MNHEY and CDR2 SMNVEV (reference sequence). The CDR3 sequence is CASSFIGRRGHGYTF. CDR3 coding DNA: TGTGCCAGCAGTTTCATTGGCAGGAGGGGCCATGGCTACACCTTC.

This chain connects TRBV5-4 to TRBJ2-1, with a weak D call TRBD2 (5 bases). CDR3 length: 13 amino acids. Germline V gene lookup returns CDR1 SGHNT and CDR2 YYREEE (reference sequence). Trimming cost V 4 bases and J 10 bases, with 15 bases left between them. The CDR3 reads CASSPGSFGEQFF. CDR3 DNA sequence: TGTGCCAGCAGCCCGGGGTCCTTCGGAGAGCAGTTCTTC.

This chain uses TRBV3-1 (or the pseudogene TRBV3-2) with TRBJ2-7, with D maybe TRBD1 (6 bases). CDR3 length equals 19 residues. V was trimmed by 4 bases and J by 0 bases, leaving 25 bases between them. Germline-derived CDR1 and CDR2 are LGHDT and YNNKEL (reference sequence). As DNA, the CDR3 is TGTGCCAGCAGCCCAGATTCGGGTAGCTGGGGGCTAAGCTCCTACGAGCAGTACTTC. This sequence encodes CASSPDSGSWGLSSYEQYF.

The V gene is TRBV29-1, the J gene TRBJ2-5; perhaps TRBD1 as D (7 bases). V was clipped by 1 base and J by 9 bases, with 9 bases between them. The germline V gene has CDR1 SQVTM and CDR2 ANQGSEA. This CDR3 comprises 11 residues. The CDR3 bases are TGCAGCGTTGAAGGCAGGGGGGCCCAGTACTTC. Its translation is CSVEGRGAQYF.

With regard to this clone: The sample carries other DNA sequences with the same CDR3. The chain links TRBV9 to TRBJ1-5; D ambiguous. This CDR3 spans 13 amino acids. The germline V gene encodes CDR1 SGDLS and CDR2 YYNGEE. V lost 2 bases to trimming and J lost 7 bases, with 10 bases between them. Here the CDR3 reads CASSVDAGQPQHF. CDR3 DNA sequence: TGTGCCAGCAGCGTGGATGCGGGACAGCCCCAGCATTTT.

This chain uses TRBV7-6 with TRBJ2-2, with TRBD2 identical over 9 bases. CDR3 size: 19 residues. V shed 0 bases, J shed 1 base, and the junction held 9 bases outside the gene matches. Germline V lookup: CDR1 SGHVS, CDR2 FNYEAQ. Here the CDR3 reads CASSLAMIAGALNTGELFF. The CDR3 coding sequence is TGTGCCAGCAGCTTAGCGATGATAGCGGGGGCCCTGAACACCGGGGAGCTGTTTTTT.

The genes are TRBV10-2 and TRBJ2-7; TRBD1 is a possible D gene (6 bases). The CDR3 runs to 16 residues. V dropped 3 bases and J dropped 2 bases, with 17 bases sitting between them. Germline V gene sequence: CDR1 WSHSY, CDR2 SAAADI. The DNA of the CDR3 is TGCGCCAGCAGTGACCCCACCGGGACATTCGCCTACGAGCAGTACTTC. This codes for CASSDPTGTFAYEQYF.

The gene calls are TRBV5-1 and TRBJ1-4; 9 nucleotides agree with TRBD1. Germline loops: CDR1 SGHRS, CDR2 YFSETQ. The junction had 3 bases not matched to a gene; V was cut back by 0 bases and J by 3 bases. The length of the CDR3 is 16 residues. The CDR3 DNA follows: TGCGCCAGCAGCTTGGTACAGGGGGCGCCTAATGAAAAACTGTTTTTT. It encodes CASSLVQGAPNEKLFF.

The chain has TRBV18 and TRBJ2-3; maybe TRBD1 (5 bases). Germline CDR1 is KGHSH and CDR2 is LQKENI. This CDR3 has 14 residues. Trimming took off 0 bases at V and 11 bases at J, with 15 bases between the two ends. In nucleotides, the CDR3 is TGTGCCAGCTCACCACCGAGTTCTGCGGACAAGCAGTATTTT. Amino acid sequence: CASSPPSSADKQYF.

This sequence joins TRBV23-1 and TRBJ1-5, with TRBD1 as a possible D gene (5 bases). TRBV23-1 is marked as an open reading frame, function uncertain. The CDR3 sequence is 14 residues long. V was pared by 0 bases and J by 6 bases, with 9 bases between. The DNA for the CDR3 is TGCGCCAGCAGTCAATCGGAGGGGCCTCAGCCCCAGCATTTT. As protein: CASSQSEGPQPQHF.

The V gene is TRBV11-3, the J gene TRBJ2-3; 12 nucleotides align to TRBD2. The CDR3 runs 18 residues. V gave up 1 base and J gave up 4 bases; unmatched junction bases: 9. CDR1 SGHNT and CDR2 YENEEA come from the germline V gene. Here the CDR3 reads CASSLGLAGALRPDTQYF. CDR3 nucleotide sequence: TGTGCCAGCAGCTTAGGACTAGCGGGGGCCCTTAGGCCAGATACGCAGTATTTT. The full variable domain, its missing parts supplied by reference TRBV11-3 and TRBJ2-3, is EAGVVQSPRYKIIEKKQPVAFWCNPISGHNTLYWYLQNLGQGPELLIRYENEEAVDDSQLPKDRFSAERLKGVDSTLKIQPAELGDSAVYLCASSLGLAGALRPDTQYFGPGTRLTVL.